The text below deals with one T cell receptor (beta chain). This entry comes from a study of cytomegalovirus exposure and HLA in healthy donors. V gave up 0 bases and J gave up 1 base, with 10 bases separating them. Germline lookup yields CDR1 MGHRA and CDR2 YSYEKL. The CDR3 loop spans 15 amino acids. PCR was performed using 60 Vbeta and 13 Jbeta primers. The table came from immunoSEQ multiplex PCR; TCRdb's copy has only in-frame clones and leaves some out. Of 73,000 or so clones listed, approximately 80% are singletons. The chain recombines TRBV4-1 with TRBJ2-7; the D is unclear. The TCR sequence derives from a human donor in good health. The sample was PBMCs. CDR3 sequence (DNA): TGCGCCAGCAGCCAAGAAGCCCCAAAGTCCTACGAGCAGTACTTC. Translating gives CASSQEAPKSYEQYF.